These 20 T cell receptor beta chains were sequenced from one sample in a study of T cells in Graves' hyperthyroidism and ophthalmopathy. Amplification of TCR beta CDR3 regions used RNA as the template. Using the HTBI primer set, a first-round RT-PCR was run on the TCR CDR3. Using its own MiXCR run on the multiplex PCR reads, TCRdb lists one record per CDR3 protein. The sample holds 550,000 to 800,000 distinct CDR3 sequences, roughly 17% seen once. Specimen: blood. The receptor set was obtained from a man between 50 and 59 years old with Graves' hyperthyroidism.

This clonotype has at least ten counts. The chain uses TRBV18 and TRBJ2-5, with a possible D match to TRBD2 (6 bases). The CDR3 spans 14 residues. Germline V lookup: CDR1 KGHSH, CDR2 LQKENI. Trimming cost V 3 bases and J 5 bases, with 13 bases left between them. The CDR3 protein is CASSPFGGKETQYF. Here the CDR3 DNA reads TGTGCCAGCTCACCCTTCGGGGGAAAGGAGACCCAGTACTTC.

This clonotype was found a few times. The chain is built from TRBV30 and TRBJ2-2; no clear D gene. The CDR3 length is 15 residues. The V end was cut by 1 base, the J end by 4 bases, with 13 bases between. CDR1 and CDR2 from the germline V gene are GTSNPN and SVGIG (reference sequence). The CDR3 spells CAWSGKTRSTGELFF. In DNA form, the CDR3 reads TGTGCCTGGAGTGGCAAGACCAGGAGCACCGGGGAGCTGTTTTTT.

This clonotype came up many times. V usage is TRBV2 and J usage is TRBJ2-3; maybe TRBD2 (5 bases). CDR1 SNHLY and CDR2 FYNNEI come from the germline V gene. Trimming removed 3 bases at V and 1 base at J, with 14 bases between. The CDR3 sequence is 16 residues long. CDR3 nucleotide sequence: TGTGCCAGCAGTGAGGATCCGGGGAAGGGCACAGATACGCAGTATTTT. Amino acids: CASSEDPGKGTDTQYF.

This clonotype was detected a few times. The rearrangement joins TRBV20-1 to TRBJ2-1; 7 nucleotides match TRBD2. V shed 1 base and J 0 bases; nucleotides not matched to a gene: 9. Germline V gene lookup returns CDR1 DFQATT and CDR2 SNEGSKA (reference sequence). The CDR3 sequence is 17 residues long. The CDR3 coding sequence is TGCAGTGCTAGAGTTGCTAGCGGAACGAGCTCCTACAATGAGCAGTTCTTC. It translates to CSARVASGTSSYNEQFF.

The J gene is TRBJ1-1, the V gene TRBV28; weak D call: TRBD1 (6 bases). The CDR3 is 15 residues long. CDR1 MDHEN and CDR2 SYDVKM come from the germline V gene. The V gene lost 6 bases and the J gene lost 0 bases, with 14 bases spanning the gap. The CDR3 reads CASSSGTWVNTEAFF. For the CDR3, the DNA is TGTGCCAGCAGCTCAGGGACATGGGTGAACACTGAAGCTTTCTTT.

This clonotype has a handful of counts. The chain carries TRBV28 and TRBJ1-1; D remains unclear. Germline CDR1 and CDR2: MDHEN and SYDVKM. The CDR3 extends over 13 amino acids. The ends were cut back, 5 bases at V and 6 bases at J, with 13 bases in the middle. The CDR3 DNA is TGTGCCAGCAGTCCCCAGCAGGTCTCTGAAGCTTTCTTT. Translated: CASSPQQVSEAFF.

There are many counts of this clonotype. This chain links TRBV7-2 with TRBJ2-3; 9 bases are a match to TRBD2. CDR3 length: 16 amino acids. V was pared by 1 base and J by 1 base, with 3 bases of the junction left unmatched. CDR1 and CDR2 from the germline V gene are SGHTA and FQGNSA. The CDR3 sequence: CASSLVRTSGTDTQYF. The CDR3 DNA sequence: TGTGCCAGCAGCTTAGTCAGGACTAGCGGCACAGATACGCAGTATTTT.

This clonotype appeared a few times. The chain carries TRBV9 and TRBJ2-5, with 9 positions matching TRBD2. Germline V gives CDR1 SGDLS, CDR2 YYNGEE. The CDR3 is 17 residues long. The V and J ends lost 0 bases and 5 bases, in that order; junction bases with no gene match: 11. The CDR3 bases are TGTGCCAGCAGCGTAGCGTCTAGCGGGACTTCGTGGGAGACCCAGTACTTC. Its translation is CASSVASSGTSWETQYF.

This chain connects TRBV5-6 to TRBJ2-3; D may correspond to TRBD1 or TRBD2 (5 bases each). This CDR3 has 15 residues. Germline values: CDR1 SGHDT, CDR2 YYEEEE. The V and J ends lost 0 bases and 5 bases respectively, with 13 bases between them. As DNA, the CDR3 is TGTGCCAGCAGCTTGGCGGGGACCCTGGGAGATACGCAGTATTTT. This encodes CASSLAGTLGDTQYF.

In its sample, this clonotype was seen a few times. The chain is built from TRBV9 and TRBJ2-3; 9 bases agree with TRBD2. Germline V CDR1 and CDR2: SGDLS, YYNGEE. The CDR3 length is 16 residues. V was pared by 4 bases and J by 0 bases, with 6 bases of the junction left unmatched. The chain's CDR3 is CASSSRTSASTDTQYF. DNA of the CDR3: TGTGCCAGCAGCTCCCGGACTAGCGCCAGCACAGATACGCAGTATTTT.

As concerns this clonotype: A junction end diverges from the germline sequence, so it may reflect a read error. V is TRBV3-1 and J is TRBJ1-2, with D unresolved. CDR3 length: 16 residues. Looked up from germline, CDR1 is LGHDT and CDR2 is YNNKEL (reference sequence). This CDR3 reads CASRQDFQATNYGYTF. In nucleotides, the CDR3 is TGTGCCAGCAGGCAAGATTTCCAGGCAACCAACTATGGCTACACCTTC.

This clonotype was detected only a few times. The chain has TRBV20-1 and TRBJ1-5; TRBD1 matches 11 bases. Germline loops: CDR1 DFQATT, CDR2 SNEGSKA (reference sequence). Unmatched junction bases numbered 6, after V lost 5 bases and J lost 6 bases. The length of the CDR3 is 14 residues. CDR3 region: CSAEGTGGSQPQHF. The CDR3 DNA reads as TGCAGTGCTGAGGGGACAGGGGGTAGTCAGCCCCAGCATTTT.

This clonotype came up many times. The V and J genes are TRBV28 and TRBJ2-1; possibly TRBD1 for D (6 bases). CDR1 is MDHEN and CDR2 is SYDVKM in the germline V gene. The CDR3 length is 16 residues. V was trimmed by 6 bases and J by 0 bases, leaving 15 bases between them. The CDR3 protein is CASSRALDSSYNEQFF. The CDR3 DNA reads TGTGCCAGCAGCCGGGCGTTGGACAGCTCCTACAATGAGCAGTTCTTC.

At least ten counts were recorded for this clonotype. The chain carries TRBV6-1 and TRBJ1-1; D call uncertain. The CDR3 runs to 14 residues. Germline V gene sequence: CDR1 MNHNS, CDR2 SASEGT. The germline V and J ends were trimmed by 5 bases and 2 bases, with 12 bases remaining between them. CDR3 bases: TGTGCCAGCAGTTCCCAACTGCTTAACACTGAAGCTTTCTTT. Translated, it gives CASSSQLLNTEAFF.

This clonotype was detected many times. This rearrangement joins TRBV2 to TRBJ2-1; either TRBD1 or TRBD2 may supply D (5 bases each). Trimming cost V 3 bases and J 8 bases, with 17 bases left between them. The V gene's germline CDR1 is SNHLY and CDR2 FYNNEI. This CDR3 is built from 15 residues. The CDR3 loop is CASSEMGVLIDEQFF. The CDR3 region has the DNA TGTGCCAGCAGTGAGATGGGGGTTTTAATCGATGAGCAGTTCTTC.

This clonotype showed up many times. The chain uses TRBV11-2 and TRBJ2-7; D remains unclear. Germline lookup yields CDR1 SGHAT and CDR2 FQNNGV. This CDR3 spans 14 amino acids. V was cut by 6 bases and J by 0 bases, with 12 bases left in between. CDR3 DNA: TGTGCCAGCAGGGATAAAATCAGCTCCTACGAGCAGTACTTC. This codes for CASRDKISSYEQYF.

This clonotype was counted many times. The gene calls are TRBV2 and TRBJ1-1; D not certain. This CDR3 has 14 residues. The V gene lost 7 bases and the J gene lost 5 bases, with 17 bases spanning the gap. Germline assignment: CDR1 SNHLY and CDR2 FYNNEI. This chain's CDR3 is CASTQRGGGTEAFF. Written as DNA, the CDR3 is TGTGCCAGCACCCAACGGGGTGGTGGGACTGAAGCTTTCTTT.

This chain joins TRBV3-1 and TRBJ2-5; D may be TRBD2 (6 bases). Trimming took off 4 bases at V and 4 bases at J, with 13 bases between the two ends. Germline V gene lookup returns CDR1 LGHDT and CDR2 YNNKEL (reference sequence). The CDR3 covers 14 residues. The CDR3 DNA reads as TGTGCCAGCAGCCCCCTGGACGGGGGAGAGACCCAGTACTTC. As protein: CASSPLDGGETQYF.

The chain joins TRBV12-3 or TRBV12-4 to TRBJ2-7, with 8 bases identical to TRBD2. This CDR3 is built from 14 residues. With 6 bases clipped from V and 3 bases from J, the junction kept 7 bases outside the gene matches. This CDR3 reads CASSGAGDIYEQYF. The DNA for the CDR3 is TGTGCCAGCAGCGGAGCGGGGGATATCTACGAGCAGTACTTC.

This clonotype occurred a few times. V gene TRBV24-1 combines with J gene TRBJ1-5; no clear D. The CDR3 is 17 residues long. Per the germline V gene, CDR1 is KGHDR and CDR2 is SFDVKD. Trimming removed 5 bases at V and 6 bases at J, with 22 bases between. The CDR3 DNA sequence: TGTGCCACCAGTGCTTCAGGTCGGCGGACGGATAGTCAGCCCCAGCATTTT. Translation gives CATSASGRRTDSQPQHF.